The 10 T cell receptor beta chains given below trace back to one sample, sequenced in a study of shared clonotypes between healthy human individuals. Using immunoSEQ multiplex PCR, the repertoire was profiled, and TCRdb retains in-frame clones only, with some absent. The sample has about 2.3 million clones, about nine tenths seen once; the top ten hold 0.37%. The material sequenced was naive CD4+ T cells from PBMCs. The subset: CD45RA+ positively selected. The source is a man aged 18 to 29 in good health. Some clones in this sample may be carry-over from other donors' samples.

The gene calls are TRBV28 and TRBJ1-4; 9 positions match TRBD1. The CDR3 totals 15 residues. Germline CDR1 is MDHEN and CDR2 is SYDVKM. With 2 bases clipped from V and 8 bases from J, the junction kept 6 bases outside the gene matches. The DNA for the CDR3 is TGTGCCAGCAGTTTACTACAGGGGGCAAACGAAAAACTGTTTTTT. Its translation: CASSLLQGANEKLFF.

The CDR3 nucleotides are TGTGCCAGCAGTTTTTTGGTCGGGGAGCTGTTTTTT. This translates into CASSFLVGELFF. The chain has TRBV27 and TRBJ2-2; the D is unclear. V was clipped by 3 bases and J by 7 bases, with 6 bases between them. This CDR3 comprises 12 residues. Germline lookup yields CDR1 MNHEY and CDR2 SMNVEV (reference sequence).

The genes are TRBV15 and TRBJ2-1, with 8 bases lining up with TRBD2. Trimming at V came to 0 bases and at J to 9 bases, leaving 10 bases not matched to a gene. The germline CDR1 and CDR2 sequences are LNHNV and YYDKDF (reference sequence). The CDR3 length is 16 residues. CDR3 in amino acids: CATSRDRTSGGIEQFF. DNA of the CDR3: TGTGCCACCAGCAGAGATCGCACTAGCGGCGGCATTGAGCAGTTCTTC.

V gene TRBV18 combines with J gene TRBJ2-3; D is possibly TRBD1 (6 bases). V was pared by 3 bases and J by 0 bases, with 13 bases between. The CDR3 is 16 amino acids. From germline, CDR1 is KGHSH and CDR2 LQKENI. DNA of the CDR3: TGTGCCAGCTCACCCCAGACAACAGGGAGCACAGATACGCAGTATTTT. Its protein product is CASSPQTTGSTDTQYF.

Comments on this clone: Other DNA sequences in the same sample also yield this CDR3. The chain couples TRBV7-3 to TRBJ2-3, with D uncertain. Trimming cost V 4 bases and J 0 bases, with 8 bases left between them. Germline CDR1 and CDR2: SGHTA and FQGTGA. The CDR3 sequence is 14 residues long. Written as DNA, the CDR3 is TGTGCCAGCAGCTCAGGAACGAGCACAGATACGCAGTATTTT. Protein product: CASSSGTSTDTQYF.

The chain is built from TRBV6-6 and TRBJ2-1; 7 bases match TRBD2. V lost 4 bases, J lost 10 bases, and 7 bases stayed unmatched. The CDR3 totals 13 residues. Germline CDR1 reads MNHNY; CDR2 reads SVGAGI (reference sequence). As DNA, the CDR3 is TGTGCCAGCAGTTCCCGTGGGACTATCGAGCAGTTCTTC. Protein product: CASSSRGTIEQFF.

This clone showed up just once. This rearrangement joins TRBV7-9 to TRBJ1-2; D is ambiguous. V lost 2 bases, J lost 11 bases, and 12 bases lay in between. Germline CDR1 SEHNR, CDR2 FQNEAQ (reference sequence). The CDR3 spans 12 residues. This chain's CDR3 is CASSLRTVGYTF. The DNA of the CDR3 is TGTGCCAGCAGCTTACGGACCGTGGGTTACACCTTC.

The chain carries TRBV9 and TRBJ2-1, with no clear D. The CDR3 extends over 13 amino acids. Germline V CDR1 and CDR2: SGDLS, YYNGEE. V lost 4 bases, J lost 8 bases, and 13 bases lay in between. The CDR3 loop is CASSPRRVDEQFF. The DNA of the CDR3 is TGTGCCAGCAGCCCACGACGGGTAGATGAGCAGTTCTTC.

This rearrangement joins TRBV2 to TRBJ2-5; 11 bases map to TRBD2. TRBJ2-7 matches the DNA end more closely, so the J call is doubtful. Germline V gene lookup returns CDR1 SNHLY and CDR2 FYNNEI. The CDR3 length is 16 residues. CDR3 in DNA: TGTGCCAGCCCGGGACTAGCGGAGGACCGGTCCTACGAGCAGTACTTC. It encodes CASPGLAEDRSYEQYF.

This clone occurred once. The chain has TRBV2 and TRBJ1-2, with D tentatively TRBD1 (5 bases). Trimming shortened V by 3 bases and J by 0 bases, and 20 bases separated the two germline ends. Germline V gene data show CDR1 as SNHLY and CDR2 as FYNNEI. The CDR3 length is 18 residues. CDR3 protein: CASSERQPWVTTNYGYTF. The CDR3 DNA follows: TGTGCCAGCAGTGAGAGACAGCCGTGGGTTACAACTAACTATGGCTACACCTTC.